A single sample is the source of the 23 T cell receptor beta chains below, sequenced in a study of immune characteristics of hereditary and idiopathic chronic pancreatitis. Patients undergoing total pancreatectomy with islet autotransplantation (TPIAT) were the source of the chronic pancreatitis pancreas tissue. The library was built by means of the immunoSEQ multiplex PCR assay. TCRdb mirrors the immuneACCESS table, restricted to in-frame sequences. Some clones are absent from its copies; in checked studies, under half trace to an unresolved V gene, and the reason for the others is unknown. The sample table lists roughly 9,000 clones, more than 75% of them with a count of one. Of the sample, 12% to 15% is held by the ten largest clones. Sample: pancreas tissue with idiopathic chronic pancreatitis. Interpreted using the paper, the cell subset or site label stands for: chronic pancreatitis without an identified cause. The receptors stem from a human donor with chronic pancreatitis.

This sequence joins TRBV7-8 and TRBJ1-5; the D gene is possibly TRBD1 (5 bases). V lost 5 bases, J lost 5 bases, and 13 bases lay in between. The CDR3 spans 14 residues. The germline V gene has CDR1 SGHVS and CDR2 FQNEAQ. Here the CDR3 DNA reads TGTGCCAGCAGCCTTCAGGGCTTTGATCAGCCCCAGCATTTT. It yields the protein CASSLQGFDQPQHF.

The chain couples TRBV6-2 or TRBV6-3 to TRBJ2-1, with a tentative D call TRBD1 (6 bases). Looked up from germline, CDR1 is MNHEY and CDR2 is SVGEGT. The CDR3 contains 16 residues. V dropped 4 bases and J dropped 6 bases, with 19 bases sitting between them. The CDR3 DNA reads TGTGCCAGCAGTTCCGGGACAAGGAAGGTTTTCAATGAGCAGTTCTTC. Its translation is CASSSGTRKVFNEQFF.

The rearrangement links TRBV7-9 to TRBJ2-2; 9 positions agree with TRBD1. The germline V gene encodes CDR1 SEHNR and CDR2 FQNEAQ (reference sequence). The CDR3 has 18 amino acids. Unmatched junction bases numbered 10, after V lost 2 bases and J lost 3 bases. CDR3 protein: CASSLSSGQGRDTGELFF. The CDR3 DNA reads TGTGCCAGCAGCTTATCGAGTGGACAGGGGAGGGACACCGGGGAGCTGTTTTTT.

This chain links TRBV6-2 or TRBV6-3 with TRBJ2-7; D unclear. Trimming removed 6 bases at V and 7 bases at J, with 16 bases between. The germline V gene has CDR1 MNHEY and CDR2 SVGEGT. The CDR3 loop spans 13 amino acids. CDR3 nucleotides: TGTGCCAGCAGCCCTTCGGAGATGTGGGAGCAGTACTTC. Encoded protein: CASSPSEMWEQYF.

This sequence joins TRBV7-8 and TRBJ1-6; 9 bases are shared with TRBD1. This CDR3 is built from 14 residues. The trim removed 4 bases at V and 10 bases at J, leaving 5 bases unmatched. Germline lookup yields CDR1 SGHVS and CDR2 FQNEAQ. The CDR3 sequence is CASSYRDRESPLHF. The CDR3 DNA reads TGTGCCAGCAGCTACCGGGACAGGGAATCACCCCTCCACTTT.

CDR3 DNA: TGTGCCAGCAGCCGACGGGGGGAGCAGGGGGCTTACGAGCAGTACTTC. Protein product: CASSRRGEQGAYEQYF. This chain uses TRBV6-2 or TRBV6-3 with TRBJ2-7, with D perhaps matching TRBD1 (8 bases). The CDR3 spans 16 residues. Between the trimmed V and J ends, which lost 6 bases and 4 bases, there was a span of 22 bases. Germline CDR1 and CDR2: MNHEY and SVGEGT.

This clone was observed once. This chain joins TRBV5-1 and TRBJ1-2, with no clear D. This CDR3 is built from 13 residues. Trimming cost V 1 base and J 8 bases, with 12 bases left between them. In germline, CDR1 is SGHRS, CDR2 YFSETQ. The CDR3 sequence: CASSLMAGGGYTF. CDR3 bases: TGCGCCAGCAGCTTGATGGCAGGCGGAGGCTACACCTTC.

The genes are TRBV10-2 and TRBJ1-5; D call uncertain. This CDR3 region has 13 residues. Germline CDR1 and CDR2: WSHSY and SAAADI. Trimming pared 6 bases from V and 0 bases from J, leaving 6 bases between. The CDR3 here is CASRALSNQPQHF. CDR3 nucleotides: TGCGCCAGCAGGGCACTTAGCAATCAGCCCCAGCATTTT.

This sequence joins TRBV12-3 or TRBV12-4 and TRBJ2-5; D call uncertain. CDR3 length: 12 residues. Trimming cost V 6 bases and J 9 bases, with 14 bases left between them. The CDR3, as DNA: TGTGCCAGCAGCCCTGGGGTGCGTGCCCAGTACTTC. It codes for CASSPGVRAQYF.

Only a few counts were recorded for this clone. The chain couples TRBV18 to TRBJ1-1, with TRBD1 identical over 7 bases. Germline lookup yields CDR1 KGHSH and CDR2 LQKENI. With 5 bases clipped from V and 5 bases from J, the junction kept 8 bases outside the gene matches. This CDR3 contains 14 residues. The CDR3 DNA is TGTGCCAGCTCAGCCAGACAGGGATTGACTGAAGCTTTCTTT. As protein: CASSARQGLTEAFF.

The J gene is TRBJ2-2, the V gene TRBV5-1; tentatively, D is TRBD1 (5 bases). The CDR3 has 15 amino acids. V gave up 4 bases and J gave up 0 bases, with 10 bases separating them. Per the germline V gene, CDR1 is SGHRS and CDR2 is YFSETQ. CDR3 sequence: CASSSRTTNTGELFF. The CDR3, as DNA: TGCGCCAGCAGCAGTCGGACAACGAACACCGGGGAGCTGTTTTTT.

This clone was found once. This chain connects TRBV24-1 to TRBJ1-1, with TRBD1 as a possible D gene (5 bases). V lost 7 bases and J lost 7, with 9 bases in between. CDR1 and CDR2 (germline): KGHDR, SFDVKD. This CDR3 is built from 11 residues. CDR3 sequence (DNA): TGTGCCACCAGCCAGGGAGGTGAAGCTTTCTTT. Protein: CATSQGGEAFF.

The chain carries TRBV3-1 (or the pseudogene TRBV3-2) and TRBJ2-5; D gene ambiguous. The CDR3 contains 11 residues. CDR1 and CDR2 (germline): LGHDT, YNNKEL (reference sequence). V lost 5 bases and J 5 bases, leaving 6 bases between the germline ends. The CDR3 nucleotides are TGTGCCAGCAGCTTTCGGGAGACCCAGTACTTC. Encoded protein: CASSFRETQYF.

V and J are TRBV6-5 and TRBJ1-1, with TRBD1 identical over 8 bases. The germline V gene has CDR1 MNHEY and CDR2 SVGAGI. Trimming took 6 bases from V and 0 from J; bases not matched to a gene: 3. The CDR3 extends over 14 amino acids. The CDR3 loop is CASRVTGVNTEAFF. The CDR3 coding sequence is TGTGCCAGCAGGGTGACAGGGGTGAACACTGAAGCTTTCTTT.

This chain uses TRBV18 with TRBJ2-2; 10 bases fit TRBD1. In germline, CDR1 is KGHSH, CDR2 LQKENI. The CDR3 consists of 16 residues. The trim removed 4 bases at V and 5 bases at J, leaving 7 bases unmatched. CDR3 sequence: CASSRATGGQTGELFF. DNA for the CDR3: TGTGCCAGCTCACGGGCGACAGGGGGCCAGACCGGGGAGCTGTTTTTT.

The chain has TRBV12-5 and TRBJ2-3; D unresolved. This CDR3 contains 16 residues. Trimming left V 1 base short and J 1 base short, with 12 bases between. Germline CDR1 reads LGHNT; CDR2 reads FRNRAP. For the CDR3, the DNA is TGTGCTAGTGGTTTGGACCCAAGCAAAGGCACAGATACGCAGTATTTT. Encoded protein: CASGLDPSKGTDTQYF.

In this sample, this clone turned up a few times. The CDR3 DNA sequence: TGTGCCAGCAGCGTCTTCGACGGTGGGTATGGCTACACCTTC. Translated: CASSVFDGGYGYTF. The chain uses TRBV9 and TRBJ1-2, with D uncertain. This CDR3 comprises 14 residues. Germline CDR1 SGDLS, CDR2 YYNGEE. V shed 2 bases and J shed 5 bases, with 13 bases lying between them.

The chain is built from TRBV30 and TRBJ1-1, with TRBD1 identical over 10 bases. The CDR3 length is 13 residues. Per the germline V gene, CDR1 is GTSNPN and CDR2 is SVGIG (reference sequence). V lost 5 bases to trimming and J lost 4 bases; unmatched junction nucleotides: 4. The CDR3 loop is CAWDRGHITEAFF. CDR3 in DNA: TGTGCCTGGGACAGGGGGCACATCACTGAAGCTTTCTTT.

J is TRBJ2-5 and V is TRBV4-3; 7 nucleotides match TRBD2. The CDR3 runs to 14 residues. V was pared by 1 base and J by 3 bases, with 2 bases of the junction left unmatched. Germline CDR1 LGHNA, CDR2 YSLEER. This chain's CDR3 is CASSQGAGEETQYF. The CDR3 DNA reads as TGCGCCAGCAGCCAAGGGGCGGGGGAAGAGACCCAGTACTTC.

This chain links TRBV2 with TRBJ1-4; D ambiguous. The CDR3 sequence is 11 residues long. V was cut by 1 base and J by 17 bases, with 11 bases left in between. CDR1 SNHLY and CDR2 FYNNEI come from the germline V gene. The CDR3: CASSEGGEAFF. DNA for the CDR3: TGTGCCAGCAGTGAAGGGGGAGAGGCTTTTTTT. The full variable domain, completed using reference TRBV2 and TRBJ1-4, is EPEVTQTPSHQVTQMGQEVILRCVPISNHLYFYWYRQILGQKVEFLVSFYNNEISEKSEIFDDQFSVERPDGSNFTLKIRSTKLEDSAMYFCASSEGGEAFFGSGTQLSVL.

The V and J genes are TRBV5-1 and TRBJ2-3, with TRBD2 matching over 9 bases. Germline CDR1 is SGHRS and CDR2 is YFSETQ. V lost 0 bases, J lost 6 bases, and 5 bases stayed unmatched. There are 15 residues in the CDR3. CDR3 loop: CASSLGRGGLDTQYF. The CDR3, as DNA: TGCGCCAGCAGCTTGGGGCGGGGGGGCCTCGATACGCAGTATTTT.

This rearrangement joins TRBV5-1 to TRBJ2-7; D remains ambiguous. CDR3 length: 12 amino acids. V lost 4 bases to trimming and J lost 4 bases, with 9 bases between them. The V gene's germline CDR1 is SGHRS and CDR2 YFSETQ. The CDR3 here is CASSLDTYEQYF. Written as DNA, the CDR3 is TGCGCCAGCAGCCTCGACACGTACGAGCAGTACTTC.

The chain is built from TRBV9 and TRBJ1-4, with unresolved D. CDR1 and CDR2 from the germline V gene are SGDLS and YYNGEE. CDR3 length: 15 residues. V was clipped by 0 bases and J by 1 base, with 7 bases between them. CDR3 sequence: CASSVGVGTNEKLFF. In DNA form, the CDR3 reads TGTGCCAGCAGCGTAGGGGTGGGAACTAATGAAAAACTGTTTTTT.